Included here is one T cell receptor beta chain sequence, with context. The entry originates in a study of blood T cell repertoires in COVID-19. About the research overall: Nucleic acid was either cDNA or gDNA, and it came from T cells, B-cell-depleted T cells, or PBMCs.

Trimming pared 11 bases from V and 4 bases from J, leaving 14 bases between. This CDR3 is built from 12 residues. Per germline, CDR1 MDHEN and CDR2 SYDVKM. Data came from immunoSEQ multiplex PCR; TCRdb stores just in-frame clones and leaves some out. The profile shows about 130,000 clones, more than 85% of them singletons. The source is a man in his fifties or sixties with COVID-19, enrolled during active disease. Sequenced material: peripheral blood. The chain has TRBV28 and TRBJ1-2; D is possibly TRBD1 (5 bases). The CDR3 is CAAVGGTYGYTF. The CDR3 DNA is TGTGCCGCGGTGGGGGGAACCTATGGCTACACCTTC.